Each of the 13 T cell receptor beta chains below was sequenced from the same sample in a study of blood T cell repertoires in COVID-19. TCRdb's table, derived via immunoSEQ multiplex PCR, lists solely in-frame clones and lacks some. The sample lists around 300,000 clones; approximately 89% were seen once. Sequenced input: PBMCs or T cells enriched from blood (not recorded which). The receptors here all came from a young man who had recovered from COVID-19.

V and J are TRBV25-1 and TRBJ2-3; 12 nucleotides agree with TRBD2. J lost 2 bases, V lost 4 bases, and 10 bases had no gene match. CDR3 length: 18 amino acids. Germline-derived CDR1 and CDR2 are MGHDK and SYGVNS. CDR3 in DNA: TGTGCCAGCAGTGGACTAGCGGGGGTACTCTCTTACACAGATACGCAGTATTTT. It encodes CASSGLAGVLSYTDTQYF. The variable domain in full, completed from reference TRBV25-1 and TRBJ2-3, reads EADIYQTPRYLVIGTGKKITLECSQTMGHDKMYWYQQDPGMELHLIHYSYGVNSTEKGDLSSESTVSRIRTEHFPLTLESARPSHTSQYLCASSGLAGVLSYTDTQYFGPGTRLTVL.

The rearrangement uses TRBV14 and TRBJ2-5; 11 positions agree with TRBD1. Germline trimming cut 5 bases from V and 1 base from J; bases unmatched to any gene: 3. Germline V gene sequence: CDR1 SGHDN, CDR2 FVKESK. This CDR3 is built from 15 residues. This chain's CDR3 is CASSGQGAGQETQYF. CDR3 DNA: TGTGCCAGCAGCGGACAGGGGGCTGGCCAAGAGACCCAGTACTTC.

The V call is TRBV27, the J call TRBJ1-6, with D perhaps matching TRBD1 (5 bases). The CDR3 totals 14 residues. V dropped 2 bases and J dropped 4 bases, with 6 bases sitting between them. Looked up from germline, CDR1 is MNHEY and CDR2 is SMNVEV (reference sequence). In nucleotides, the CDR3 is TGTGCCAGCAGTTTACGGGGGTATAATTCACCCCTCCACTTT. As protein: CASSLRGYNSPLHF.

V and J are TRBV9 and TRBJ2-7; TRBD2 might be the D (6 bases). This CDR3 is 14 amino acids long. Germline V gives CDR1 SGDLS, CDR2 YYNGEE. Trimming took off 4 bases at V and 0 bases at J, with 11 bases between the two ends. The CDR3, as DNA: TGTGCCAGCAGCAGGGACTTCAGCTCCTACGAGCAGTACTTC. This translates into CASSRDFSSYEQYF.

The chain joins TRBV7-9 to TRBJ2-3, with D perhaps TRBD1 (6 bases). Deletions cut 5 bases from V and 2 bases from J, with 17 bases between. The CDR3 has 16 amino acids. Per the germline V gene, CDR1 is SEHNR and CDR2 is FQNEAQ (reference sequence). The CDR3 sequence is CASSPTTGRNTDTQYF. In DNA form, the CDR3 reads TGTGCCAGCAGCCCGACAACAGGGCGTAACACAGATACGCAGTATTTT.

This chain connects TRBV18 to TRBJ1-1, with D hard to call. The germline V gene encodes CDR1 KGHSH and CDR2 LQKENI. The CDR3 consists of 18 residues. Trimming took 0 bases from V and 0 from J, leaving 17 bases between them. CDR3 residues: CASSPPPARGYMNTEAFF. The CDR3 DNA is TGTGCCAGCTCACCACCCCCCGCGAGAGGATACATGAACACTGAAGCTTTCTTT.

This chain links TRBV12-3 or TRBV12-4 with TRBJ1-2, with D possibly TRBD1 on 6 matching bases. The ends were cut back, 3 bases at V and 7 bases at J, with 12 bases in the middle. The CDR3 consists of 13 residues. CDR3 residues: CASSLGGGFGYTF. The CDR3 DNA follows: TGTGCCAGCAGTTTGGGCGGGGGCTTTGGCTACACCTTC.

This clone was seen a handful of times. The chain employs TRBV18 and TRBJ2-7, with 8 bases identical to TRBD1. CDR1 and CDR2 from the germline V gene are KGHSH and LQKENI. This CDR3 has 15 amino acids. After removal of 1 base from V and 4 bases from J, the junction contained 6 bases not matched to a gene. Here the CDR3 reads CASSPQGQATYEQYF. The CDR3 DNA sequence: TGTGCCAGCTCACCACAGGGACAGGCCACATACGAGCAGTACTTC.

The V call is TRBV19, the J call TRBJ1-5, with 9 bases identical to TRBD1. The germline CDR1 and CDR2 sequences are LNHDA and SQIVND (reference sequence). The J segment lost 7 bases and the V segment lost 4 bases, leaving 5 bases of the junction unmatched. The CDR3 is 14 amino acids. In DNA, the CDR3 is TGTGCCAGTAGTAATGGACAGGGGTACCAGCCCCAGCATTTT. This codes for CASSNGQGYQPQHF.

This chain connects TRBV12-3 or TRBV12-4 to TRBJ1-1; TRBD1 is a possible D gene (6 bases). There are 12 residues in the CDR3. V was shortened by 3 bases and J by 8 bases, with 10 bases between the two germline ends. The CDR3, as DNA: TGTGCCAGCAGTTTTAGTACAGGGGAAGCTTTCTTT. It specifies CASSFSTGEAFF.

This chain joins TRBV9 and TRBJ2-5, with D unresolved. CDR3 length: 14 amino acids. Germline V gene lookup returns CDR1 SGDLS and CDR2 YYNGEE. Trimming left V 1 base short and J 2 bases short, with 9 bases between. CDR3 nucleotides: TGTGCCAGCAGCGTATCCGCGATTCAAGAGACCCAGTACTTC. Amino acid sequence: CASSVSAIQETQYF.

The V call is TRBV9, the J call TRBJ2-1; 8 bases align to TRBD2. The CDR3 is 14 residues long. Germline V gene data show CDR1 as SGDLS and CDR2 as YYNGEE. V gave up 5 bases and J gave up 0 bases; unmatched junction bases: 1. CDR3 in amino acids: CASSTSGSYNEQFF. The CDR3 DNA sequence: TGTGCCAGCAGTACTAGCGGCTCCTACAATGAGCAGTTCTTC.

The rearrangement uses TRBV20-1 and TRBJ2-4; unclear D gene. The CDR3 has 11 amino acids. V lost 6 bases to trimming and J lost 6 bases, with 9 bases between them. The germline V gene has CDR1 DFQATT and CDR2 SNEGSKA (reference sequence). In DNA form, the CDR3 reads TGCAGTGCCCCGATCAGAAACATTCAGTACTTC. This sequence encodes CSAPIRNIQYF.